Below are 17 T cell receptor beta chains sequenced from a single sample in a study of shared T cell receptors in the human thymus. Here immunoSEQ multiplex PCR was the method, and the copy in TCRdb shows in-frame clones only, minus some. The sample comprises hundreds of thousands of clones, roughly 88% of which are singletons, and about 0.01% rests with the top ten. These sequences were also reported in another study, on human thymus T cells.

Sequencing was done on a sample of thymocytes. Receptors originate from a boy in the first two years of life with a congenital heart defect.

This clone was detected only once. This sequence joins TRBV30 and TRBJ2-1; 7 nucleotides align to TRBD2. Germline trimming cut 5 bases from V and 1 base from J; bases unmatched to any gene: 11. The CDR3 is made up of 16 amino acids. The V gene's germline CDR1 is GTSNPN and CDR2 SVGIG (reference sequence). The DNA for the CDR3 is TGTGCCTGGTGGGAGGTTAGCGGGCATTCCTACAATGAGCAGTTCTTC. The encoded protein is CAWWEVSGHSYNEQFF.

V usage is TRBV27 and J usage is TRBJ2-2; 9 nucleotides align to TRBD2. V shed 4 bases, J shed 4 bases, and the junction held 7 bases outside the gene matches. This CDR3 has 16 residues. Germline CDR1 and CDR2: MNHEY and SMNVEV (reference sequence). CDR3 in DNA: TGTGCCAGCAGTTCCCGGGGACTAGCAGTCACCGGGGAGCTGTTTTTT. It is translated as CASSSRGLAVTGELFF.

A few counts support this clone. The J gene is TRBJ2-4, the V gene TRBV10-2; unclear D gene. CDR1 and CDR2 (germline): WSHSY, SAAADI. The length of the CDR3 is 15 residues. V was clipped by 3 bases and J by 0 bases, with 9 bases between them. CDR3 bases: TGCGCCAGCAGTGATGGGCGCGTAGCCAAAAACATTCAGTACTTC. This codes for CASSDGRVAKNIQYF.

This clone was observed a single time. The genes are TRBV10-3 and TRBJ2-7, with TRBD2 matching over 13 bases. Germline CDR1 ENHRY, CDR2 SYGVKD. This CDR3 comprises 15 residues. V shed 10 bases, J shed 4 bases, and the junction held 10 bases outside the gene matches. The CDR3 here is CATLDETSGRYEQYF. In DNA form, the CDR3 reads TGTGCCACCCTGGACGAGACTAGCGGGAGGTACGAGCAGTACTTC.

The chain has TRBV30 and TRBJ2-1; possibly TRBD1 for D (6 bases). CDR3 length: 15 residues. Germline CDR1 is GTSNPN and CDR2 is SVGIG (reference sequence). V was clipped by 0 bases and J by 0 bases, with 9 bases between them. This chain's CDR3 is CAWSVQGSSYNEQFF. DNA of the CDR3: TGTGCCTGGAGTGTACAGGGCAGCTCCTACAATGAGCAGTTCTTC.

V gene TRBV19 combines with J gene TRBJ1-5; D is unclear. This CDR3 region has 17 residues. Germline assignment: CDR1 LNHDA and CDR2 SQIVND (reference sequence). With 1 base removed from V and 0 bases from J, the gap between germline ends came to 13 bases. The CDR3: CASSIGYLRYSNQPQHF. The DNA for the CDR3 is TGTGCCAGTAGTATAGGGTACCTGCGATATAGCAATCAGCCCCAGCATTTT.

The table lists this clone with a count of one. This chain joins TRBV7-2 and TRBJ1-3, with no clear D. The CDR3 runs 17 residues. Germline CDR1 reads SGHTA; CDR2 reads FQGNSA. Trimming shortened V by 1 base and J by 0 bases, and 13 bases separated the two germline ends. The CDR3 region has the DNA TGTGCCAGCAGCTTAGAACAGCAATACCTCTCTGGAAACACCATATATTTT. It specifies CASSLEQQYLSGNTIYF. Filled out from reference TRBV7-2 and TRBJ1-3, the complete variable domain reads GAGVSQSPSNKVTEKGKDVELRCDPISGHTALYWYRQSLGQGLEFLIYFQGNSAPDKSGLPSDRFSAERTGGSVSTLTIQRTQQEDSAVYLCASSLEQQYLSGNTIYFGEGSWLTVV.

V is TRBV27 and J is TRBJ2-3; 7 nucleotides match TRBD1. The CDR3 totals 17 residues. Germline V gene lookup returns CDR1 MNHEY and CDR2 SMNVEV (reference sequence). V shed 4 bases, J shed 2 bases, and the junction held 12 bases outside the gene matches. CDR3 sequence: CASSSPTGRGPTDTQYF. The CDR3 region has the DNA TGTGCCAGCAGTTCCCCGACAGGGAGAGGCCCCACAGATACGCAGTATTTT.

This chain joins TRBV5-1 and TRBJ2-5; 10 bases agree with TRBD2. Germline V gene data show CDR1 as SGHRS and CDR2 as YFSETQ. V gave up 5 bases and J gave up 4 bases; unmatched junction bases: 17. The CDR3 is 18 residues long. CDR3 sequence reads: CASRFPPFQREGGETQYF. The CDR3 bases are TGCGCCAGCAGATTCCCCCCCTTTCAGCGGGAGGGCGGAGAGACCCAGTACTTC.

V and J are TRBV5-6 and TRBJ2-7, with D tentatively TRBD2 (6 bases). From germline, CDR1 is SGHDT and CDR2 YYEEEE. This CDR3 region has 14 residues. Trimming left V 0 bases short and J 7 bases short, with 14 bases between. CDR3 DNA sequence: TGTGCCAGCAGCTTGGGCCGGGGGACGGGGGAGCAGTACTTC. This translates into CASSLGRGTGEQYF.

This chain joins TRBV4-3 and TRBJ2-7; the D is unclear. Per the germline V gene, CDR1 is LGHNA and CDR2 is YSLEER. This CDR3 contains 16 residues. Trimming took off 2 bases at V and 0 bases at J, with 14 bases between the two ends. The CDR3 sequence is CASSQYPAASSYEQYF. The CDR3 DNA reads TGCGCCAGCAGCCAATACCCCGCGGCAAGCTCCTACGAGCAGTACTTC.

This chain links TRBV30 with TRBJ2-2; 10 bases fit TRBD2. The length of the CDR3 is 16 residues. Germline CDR1 is GTSNPN and CDR2 is SVGIG (reference sequence). V shed 5 bases, J shed 6 bases, and the junction held 12 bases outside the gene matches. CDR3 sequence (DNA): TGTGCCTGGCGACTAGCGGGTTCGGCGAATTCCGGGGAGCTGTTTTTT. Its protein product is CAWRLAGSANSGELFF.

This chain links TRBV30 with TRBJ2-5, with 11 bases aligning to TRBD2. J gave up 3 bases and V 0 bases, and 21 bases lay outside the gene matches. Germline values: CDR1 GTSNPN, CDR2 SVGIG (reference sequence). The CDR3 is 21 amino acids. In nucleotides, the CDR3 is TGTGCCTGGAGTGTCCCAAGGACCGGGACTAGCGGATGGGCTATTGAAGAGACCCAGTACTTC. Protein product: CAWSVPRTGTSGWAIEETQYF.

The table lists this clone with a count of one. The chain employs TRBV4-2 and TRBJ2-7; D unclear. The CDR3 runs to 17 residues. Germline lookup yields CDR1 LGHNA and CDR2 YNFKEQ. Trimming pared 1 base from V and 0 bases from J, leaving 16 bases between. The DNA for the CDR3 is TGTGCCAGCAGCCAAGGAATTGGGCCCCAACACTCCTACGAGCAGTACTTC. As protein: CASSQGIGPQHSYEQYF.

On this clone: The same CDR3 arises from other DNA sequences in this sample as well. The chain combines TRBV7-9 with TRBJ2-2; no clear D. The CDR3 is 12 amino acids. The V end lost 5 bases, the J end lost 2 bases, and 3 bases lay between the germline ends. CDR1 and CDR2 (germline): SEHNR, FQNEAQ (reference sequence). DNA of the CDR3: TGTGCCAGCAGCCTAAACACCGGGGAGCTGTTTTTT. It is translated as CASSLNTGELFF.

The rearrangement joins TRBV7-2 to TRBJ2-5; no clear D gene. The CDR3 is 12 amino acids. The V gene lost 2 bases and the J gene lost 5 bases, with 6 bases spanning the gap. Germline loops: CDR1 SGHTA, CDR2 FQGNSA. CDR3 amino acids: CASSLRSETQYF. CDR3 coding DNA: TGTGCCAGCAGCTTACGGTCCGAGACCCAGTACTTC.

The chain couples TRBV2 to TRBJ2-7; weak D call: TRBD1 (6 bases). This CDR3 is built from 14 residues. In germline, CDR1 is SNHLY, CDR2 FYNNEI. Trimming left V 8 bases short and J 2 bases short, with 16 bases between. This chain's CDR3 is CASFLGQGTYEQYF. The CDR3 DNA is TGTGCCAGCTTCCTTGGCCAGGGGACCTACGAGCAGTACTTC.